Listed below are T cell receptor beta chains from one sample, sequenced in a study of CD8+CD57+ T cells in acquired aplastic anemia. MiXCR was run by TCRdb on the reads, yielding one entry per CDR3 protein. The table includes around 150,000 distinct CDR3 sequences, around half detected once. Sequenced sample: sorted CD4+, CD8+, or CD8+CD57+ T cells (not recorded which) from PBMCs. The receptors here all came from a human donor with aplastic anemia. The CDR3 runs from the conserved cysteine through the conserved F or W. D genes are given only for firm matches. Clone size is given for some rows only: seen once, a few or many times, or a class if the clone is expanded.

size: NA
D: TRBD1
V: TRBV2
J: TRBJ1-1
CDR3: CASTRDRGRETEAFF
DNA: TGTGCCAGTACCCGGGACAGGGGGCGTGAGACTGAAGCTTTCTTT

size: NA
D: TRBD1
V: TRBV2
J: TRBJ1-5
CDR3: CASSGRTGGWNQPQHF
DNA: TGTGCCAGCAGTGGAAGAACAGGGGGTTGGAATCAGCCCCAGCATTTT

size: many
D: NA
V: TRBV10-3
J: TRBJ1-3
CDR3: CAISEPSKGDTGGNTIYF
DNA: TGTGCCATCAGTGAGCCTTCGAAGGGTGACACTGGAGGAAACACCATATATTTT

size: NA
D: NA
V: TRBV2
J: TRBJ2-7
CDR3: CASSPHRDIYEQYF
DNA: TGTGCCAGCAGTCCCCACCGGGACATCTACGAGCAGTACTTC

size: many
D: NA
V: TRBV3-1
J: TRBJ1-6
CDR3: CASSQGQNNSPLHF
DNA: TGTGCCAGCAGCCAAGGGCAGAATAATTCACCCCTCCACTTT

size: once
D: NA
V: TRBV20-1
J: TRBJ2-5
CDR3: CSARLFRVAWETQYF
DNA: TGCAGTGCTAGGCTGTTCAGGGTTGCATGGGAGACCCAGTACTTC

size: many
D: NA
V: TRBV20-1
J: TRBJ1-2
CDR3: CSASWENRLLPIYGYTF
DNA: TGCAGTGCTAGTTGGGAAAACAGGCTCCTACCTATCTATGGCTACACCTTC

size: NA
D: NA
V: TRBV29-1
J: TRBJ2-1
CDR3: CSVESNNEQFF
DNA: TGCAGCGTTGAGTCAAACAATGAGCAGTTCTTC

size: NA
D: TRBD2
V: TRBV19
J: TRBJ2-7
CDR3: CASSRSTGLAGGEQYF
DNA: TGTGCCAGTAGCCGGTCGACGGGACTAGCGGGAGGCGAGCAGTACTTC

size: NA
D: NA
V: TRBV10-3
J: TRBJ2-7
CDR3: CAIRRTGTQDYEQYF
DNA: TGTGCCATCAGGAGAACCGGGACTCAAGATTACGAGCAGTACTTC

size: NA
D: TRBD1
V: TRBV6-4
J: TRBJ1-5
CDR3: CASSDCETGTNQPQHF
DNA: TGTGCCAGCAGTGACTGCGAGACAGGGACCAATCAGCCCCAGCATTTT

size: NA
D: NA
V: TRBV11-3
J: TRBJ1-4
CDR3: CASSLDDTTAEKLFF
DNA: TGTGCCAGCAGCTTAGATGACACCACGGCTGAAAAACTGTTTTTT

size: NA
D: NA
V: TRBV15
J: TRBJ1-3
CDR3: CATSRAIASTTSGNTIYF
DNA: TGTGCCACCAGCAGAGCTATTGCAAGTACCACCTCTGGAAACACCATATATTTT

size: NA
D: NA
V: TRBV24-1
J: TRBJ1-5
CDR3: CATSRDSNQPQHF
DNA: TGTGCCACCTCCCGGGATAGCAATCAGCCCCAGCATTTT

size: many
D: TRBD2
V: TRBV24-1
J: TRBJ2-2
CDR3: CATSDPRAGGQTGELFF
DNA: TGTGCCACCAGTGACCCTCGAGCGGGAGGTCAGACCGGGGAGCTGTTTTTT

size: medium-sized
D: NA
V: TRBV7-7
J: TRBJ2-5
CDR3: CASRGTEGETQYF
DNA: TGTGCCAGCAGGGGCACAGAAGGAGAGACCCAGTACTTC

size: few
D: NA
V: TRBV2
J: TRBJ2-5
CDR3: CASRYQETQYF
DNA: TGTGCCAGCAGGTATCAAGAGACCCAGTACTTC

size: once
D: NA
V: TRBV29-1
J: TRBJ1-1
CDR3: CSGRQAGQAFF
DNA: TGCAGCGGTCGACAGGCCGGCCAAGCTTTCTTT

size: once
D: NA
V: TRBV24-1
J: TRBJ1-2
CDR3: CATSEGTSTSGYTF
DNA: TGTGCCACCAGTGAGGGGACGTCTACAAGCGGCTACACCTTC

size: NA
D: TRBD1
V: TRBV24-1
J: TRBJ2-1
CDR3: CATSVETGGPYNEQFF
DNA: TGTGCCACCAGTGTTGAGACAGGGGGCCCCTACAATGAGCAGTTCTTC

size: many
D: TRBD1
V: TRBV5-6
J: TRBJ2-7
CDR3: CASSPEVGQGAAEQYF
DNA: TGTGCCAGCAGCCCTGAAGTGGGACAGGGGGCTGCCGAGCAGTACTTC

size: NA
D: NA
V: TRBV5-6
J: TRBJ2-7
CDR3: CASSSSQPEQYF
DNA: TGTGCCAGCAGCTCCTCCCAGCCCGAGCAGTACTTC

size: NA
D: NA
V: TRBV2
J: TRBJ2-7
CDR3: CASSGNRYEQYF
DNA: TGTGCCAGCAGTGGTAATCGGTACGAGCAGTACTTC

size: NA
D: NA
V: TRBV29-1
J: TRBJ2-5
CDR3: CSVVLQNQETRYF
DNA: TGCAGCGTTGTTCTCCAAAACCAAGAGACCCGGTACTTC

size: few
D: TRBD1
V: TRBV30
J: TRBJ2-4
CDR3: CAWSPFSGTGRNIQYF
DNA: TGTGCCTGGAGCCCTTTCTCCGGGACAGGGAGGAACATTCAGTACTTC

size: NA
D: TRBD1
V: TRBV15
J: TRBJ2-7
CDR3: CATSRDSGTGGGEQYF
DNA: TGTGCCACCAGCAGAGATAGCGGGACAGGGGGCGGTGAGCAGTACTTC

size: NA
D: NA
V: TRBV7-2
J: TRBJ2-3
CDR3: CAGESSTDTQYF
DNA: TGTGCAGGAGAGTCTAGCACAGATACGCAGTATTTT

size: few
D: TRBD1
V: TRBV3-1
J: TRBJ1-5
CDR3: CASSLGTGGVGSQHF
DNA: TGTGCCAGCAGCCTCGGGACAGGGGGGGTCGGTTCCCAGCATTTT

size: NA
D: TRBD2
V: TRBV19
J: TRBJ2-7
CDR3: CASSIVTSVREQYF
DNA: TGTGCCAGTAGTATCGTGACTAGCGTGCGCGAGCAGTACTTC

size: NA
D: TRBD1
V: TRBV7-9
J: TRBJ2-5
CDR3: CASSKGQPFKGTQYF
DNA: TGTGCCAGCAGCAAGGGACAGCCGTTCAAGGGTACCCAGTACTTC

size: NA
D: TRBD2
V: TRBV2
J: TRBJ2-1
CDR3: CASSVQGPGTSGRQMGEQFF
DNA: TGTGCCAGCAGTGTACAGGGGCCGGGGACTAGCGGGAGGCAGATGGGTGAGCAGTTCTTC

size: few
D: TRBD1
V: TRBV3-1
J: TRBJ1-5
CDR3: CASSQYTGVGQPQHF
DNA: TGTGCCAGCAGCCAATACACAGGGGTAGGCCAGCCCCAGCATTTT

size: many
D: TRBD1
V: TRBV9
J: TRBJ1-6
CDR3: CASSAETGGNSPLHF
DNA: TGTGCCAGCAGCGCGGAGACAGGGGGCAATTCACCCCTCCACTTT

size: once
D: NA
V: TRBV5-4
J: TRBJ1-2
CDR3: CASSLDRAIYGYTF
DNA: TGTGCCAGCAGCTTGGATAGGGCAATCTATGGCTACACCTTC

size: NA
D: TRBD1
V: TRBV20-1
J: TRBJ2-2
CDR3: CSGKGAHMELFF
DNA: TGCAGTGGGAAGGGGGCGCATATGGAGCTGTTTTTT

size: NA
D: NA
V: TRBV10-3
J: TRBJ1-5
CDR3: CAISGGQGDQPQHF
DNA: TGTGCCATCAGTGGGGGACAAGGCGATCAGCCCCAGCATTTT

size: NA
D: NA
V: TRBV10-2
J: TRBJ2-7
CDR3: CASSESGAVYEQYF
DNA: TGCGCCAGCAGTGAGTCAGGGGCAGTCTACGAGCAGTACTTC

size: NA
D: NA
V: TRBV18
J: TRBJ2-5
CDR3: CASSTGQETQHF
DNA: TGTGCCAGCTCCACGGGCCAAGAGACCCAGCACTTC

size: NA
D: NA
V: TRBV9
J: TRBJ1-6
CDR3: CASSRSGEIGPLHF
DNA: TGTGCCAGCAGTAGATCAGGGGAAATTGGACCCCTCCACTTT

size: NA
D: NA
V: TRBV7-2
J: TRBJ2-7
CDR3: CASSLVQTSYEQYF
DNA: TGTGCCAGCAGCTTAGTTCAGACATCCTACGAGCAGTACTTC

size: few
D: NA
V: TRBV29-1
J: TRBJ2-5
CDR3: CSAVDGGETQYF
DNA: TGCAGCGCGGTAGACGGCGGGGAGACCCAGTACTTC

size: NA
D: NA
V: TRBV12-3/TRBV12-4
J: TRBJ1-2
CDR3: CASRTPGTSYGYTF
DNA: TGTGCCAGCAGGACCCCTGGGACCTCCTATGGCTACACCTTC

size: NA
D: TRBD1
V: TRBV10-3
J: TRBJ2-1
CDR3: CATSQGQGVAEQFF
DNA: TGTGCCACCAGCCAAGGACAGGGAGTGGCTGAGCAGTTCTTC

size: NA
D: TRBD1
V: TRBV20-1
J: TRBJ1-5
CDR3: CSALTGGGNQPQHF
DNA: TGCAGTGCTTTAACAGGGGGCGGCAATCAGCCCCAGCATTTT

size: many
D: NA
V: TRBV24-1
J: TRBJ2-1
CDR3: CATSDPGASDNEQFF
DNA: TGTGCCACCAGTGACCCGGGAGCATCCGACAATGAGCAGTTCTTC

size: NA
D: TRBD2
V: TRBV10-3
J: TRBJ2-5
CDR3: CASSELAGGPETQYF
DNA: TGTGCCAGCAGTGAACTAGCGGGGGGGCCAGAGACCCAGTACTTC

size: many
D: NA
V: TRBV25-1
J: TRBJ1-4
CDR3: CASSPREPNEKLFF
DNA: TGTGCCAGCAGTCCCAGGGAGCCTAATGAAAAACTGTTTTTT

size: NA
D: TRBD1
V: TRBV15
J: TRBJ2-7
CDR3: CATSNRGFQTLYEQYF
DNA: TGTGCCACCAGCAACAGGGGATTTCAAACTCTCTACGAGCAGTACTTC

size: NA
D: NA
V: TRBV15
J: TRBJ2-5
CDR3: CATGRDGQNQETQYF
DNA: TGTGCCACCGGCAGAGATGGACAGAACCAAGAGACCCAGTACTTC

size: NA
D: NA
V: TRBV2
J: TRBJ1-1
CDR3: CASSVAQTNTEAFF
DNA: TGTGCCAGCAGTGTTGCACAGACGAACACTGAAGCTTTCTTT

size: NA
D: TRBD2
V: TRBV11-1
J: TRBJ2-5
CDR3: CASSKTGQGLAGKETQYF
DNA: TGTGCCAGCAGCAAAACTGGACAAGGACTAGCGGGCAAAGAGACCCAGTACTTC

size: few
D: NA
V: TRBV2
J: TRBJ1-1
CDR3: CASSELERQVAEAFF
DNA: TGTGCCAGCAGTGAACTTGAAAGGCAAGTCGCTGAAGCTTTCTTT

size: many
D: NA
V: TRBV24-1
J: TRBJ2-5
CDR3: CATRPQGQQETQYF
DNA: TGTGCCACCCGACCACAGGGACAACAAGAGACCCAGTACTTC

size: many
D: TRBD2
V: TRBV5-1
J: TRBJ2-2
CDR3: CASSPREGDGELFF
DNA: TGCGCCAGCAGCCCGCGGGAGGGTGACGGGGAGCTGTTTTTT

size: NA
D: TRBD1
V: TRBV29-1
J: TRBJ1-2
CDR3: CSVGQGADYGYTF
DNA: TGCAGCGTTGGACAGGGGGCGGACTATGGCTACACCTTC

size: many
D: NA
V: TRBV6-1
J: TRBJ2-6
CDR3: CASSEALFSGANVLTF
DNA: TGTGCCAGCAGTGAAGCTCTATTCTCTGGGGCCAACGTCCTGACTTTC

size: many
D: TRBD1
V: TRBV7-2
J: TRBJ1-1
CDR3: CASSSDRDLLRFTEAFF
DNA: TGTGCCAGCAGCTCGGACAGGGACCTCCTTCGATTCACTGAAGCTTTCTTT

size: NA
D: NA
V: TRBV20-1
J: TRBJ2-7
CDR3: CSARDFDSGSSPSSYEQYF
DNA: TGCAGTGCTAGAGATTTCGACTCGGGCAGCAGTCCTAGCTCCTACGAGCAGTACTTC

size: many
D: TRBD2
V: TRBV5-4
J: TRBJ2-5
CDR3: CASSLPSGETQYF
DNA: TGTGCCAGCAGCCTACCTAGCGGTGAGACCCAGTACTTC

size: NA
D: NA
V: TRBV9
J: TRBJ2-7
CDR3: CASSAAGTSPRDEQYF
DNA: TGTGCCAGCAGCGCCGCCGGGACATCACCCAGGGACGAGCAGTACTTC